This TCR beta chain was observed in a study of T cells in localized non-small cell lung cancer. Study findings and constraints: Adjacent lung exhibited a median of about 56 among the 100 most abundant tumor clones. Without multi-region sequencing, intratumor heterogeneity could not be excluded. Overall survival was longer when the density of T cells in the blood was higher. Maximal T cell clonality occurred in uninvolved adjacent lung, with tumor ranking below it.

This clone was seen only once. Its antigen is unknown. Trimming cost V 0 bases and J 9 bases; bases outside gene matches: 9. This CDR3 is 15 amino acids long. The germline V gene has CDR1 SGDLS and CDR2 YYNGEE. TCRdb keeps only in-frame clones here, not all; method: immunoSEQ multiplex PCR. The sample records around 40,000 clones, roughly 90% being singletons. The sample was peripheral blood, taken before any cancer treatment. The clonotype was recovered from a female donor over 55 with stage I squamous cell lung carcinoma. The chain couples TRBV9 to TRBJ2-1, with TRBD1 matching 7 bases. CDR3 sequence reads: CASSVEGGPGIEQFF. The CDR3 nucleotides are TGTGCCAGCAGCGTAGAAGGGGGCCCTGGTATTGAGCAGTTCTTC.